Sequencing of this T cell receptor (beta chain) was carried out in a study of T-cell reconstitution after alpha-beta-depleted transplantation in children. Study findings and constraints: Recipient T cells and thymic progenitors that survived gave rise to the high TCRbeta diversity observed at day 60 in some patients.

On this clonotype itself: Its antigen remains unknown.

V lost 4 bases and J 0 bases, leaving 7 bases between the germline ends. Germline CDR1 and CDR2: SGHAT and FQNNGV. This CDR3 has 14 residues. Unique molecular identifiers were incorporated when the TCRbeta library was constructed. One entry per CDR3 protein, called by TCRdb with MiXCR from the PCR reads. The table lists fewer than 500,000 distinct CDR3 sequences, about 40% of them singletons. Here the sequenced sample was PBMCs, taken before TCRalphabeta/CD19-depleted stem cell transplant. V gene TRBV11-2 combines with J gene TRBJ2-4; D gene uncertain. This TCR was recovered from a girl aged 2 to 9 with aplastic anemia, due to receive a stem cell transplant. The CDR3 bases are TGTGCCAGCAGCTCCCCTGTAGCCAAAAACATTCAGTACTTC. This sequence encodes CASSSPVAKNIQYF.